Presented here are 15 T cell receptor beta chains from one specimen sequenced in a study of blood T cell repertoires in COVID-19. The data were produced by immunoSEQ multiplex PCR, yet TCRdb's version contains in-frame clones alone and is incomplete. Counted here are under 250,000 clones, about 90% occurring once; the ten biggest clones make up around 5.9%. What was sequenced was peripheral blood. The receptors derive from a man aged 55 to 70 with acute or convalescent COVID-19.

The chain has TRBV3-1 (or the pseudogene TRBV3-2) and TRBJ2-5; possibly TRBD1 for D (6 bases). Germline V gene data show CDR1 as LGHDT and CDR2 as YNNKEL (reference sequence). Trimming removed 0 bases from V and 2 bases from J, with 10 bases in between. The CDR3 loop spans 15 amino acids. The CDR3 spells CASSQDSRGQETQYF. The CDR3 region has the DNA TGTGCCAGCAGCCAAGATTCCAGGGGACAAGAGACCCAGTACTTC.

This clone was seen more than once but under ten times. In DNA form, the CDR3 reads TGTGCCAGCTCACAACCTCAATCCTATGAAGCTTTCTTT. The encoded protein is CASSQPQSYEAFF. This chain uses TRBV18 with TRBJ1-1; D not resolved. The CDR3 spans 13 residues. Trimming removed 4 bases at V and 7 bases at J, with 13 bases between. Germline V lookup: CDR1 KGHSH, CDR2 LQKENI.

The rearrangement links TRBV6-5 to TRBJ2-7, with 13 bases lining up with TRBD2. The CDR3 is 15 amino acids. V lost 5 bases to trimming and J lost 7 bases; unmatched junction nucleotides: 8. Germline CDR1 is MNHEY and CDR2 is SVGAGI. As DNA, the CDR3 is TGTGCCAGCAGTCCCGGACTAGCGGGAGCCGGTGAGCAGTACTTC. Translated: CASSPGLAGAGEQYF.

V and J are TRBV18 and TRBJ2-3; 10 bases align to TRBD1. CDR1 and CDR2 (germline): KGHSH, LQKENI. The CDR3 is 17 residues long. V shed 2 bases and J 2 bases; nucleotides not matched to a gene: 7. This chain's CDR3 is CASSPGTGVLPTDTQYF. CDR3 coding DNA: TGTGCCAGCTCACCAGGGACAGGGGTATTACCCACAGATACGCAGTATTTT. Looking up the rest from reference TRBV18 and TRBJ2-3 gives the full variable domain: NAGVMQNPRHLVRRRGQEARLRCSPMKGHSHVYWYRQLPEEGLKFMVYLQKENIIDESGMPKERFSAEFPKEGPSILRIQQVVRGDSAAYFCASSPGTGVLPTDTQYFGPGTRLTVL.

The rearrangement links TRBV11-2 to TRBJ2-2, with 8 bases that match TRBD1. The CDR3 has 16 residues. The trim removed 4 bases at V and 4 bases at J, leaving 8 bases unmatched. Per the germline V gene, CDR1 is SGHAT and CDR2 is FQNNGV. The CDR3 sequence: CASSSTSGTGTGELFF. The CDR3 nucleotides are TGTGCCAGCAGCTCGACCTCCGGGACAGGCACCGGGGAGCTGTTTTTT. Full variable domain (outside the CDR3, taken from reference TRBV11-2 and TRBJ2-2): EAGVAQSPRYKIIEKRQSVAFWCNPISGHATLYWYQQILGQGPKLLIQFQNNGVVDDSQLPKDRFSAERLKGVDSTLKIQPAKLEDSAVYLCASSSTSGTGTGELFFGEGSRLTVL.

This clone came up a few times. This chain joins TRBV10-3 and TRBJ1-6; D not certain. The ends were cut back, 2 bases at V and 8 bases at J, with 7 bases in the middle. Germline values: CDR1 ENHRY, CDR2 SYGVKD. The CDR3 length is 13 residues. CDR3 DNA sequence: TGTGCCATCAGTGAGGGGAGGGATTCACCCCTCCACTTT. Its translation: CAISEGRDSPLHF.

The genes are TRBV18 and TRBJ2-7; 7 bases fit TRBD2. Trimming removed 3 bases from V and 7 bases from J; junction bases left unmatched: 6. This CDR3 contains 13 residues. Per germline, CDR1 KGHSH and CDR2 LQKENI. The CDR3 DNA follows: TGTGCCAGCTCACCGGGGAGGGGCGGGGAGCAGTACTTC. The encoded protein is CASSPGRGGEQYF.

The chain recombines TRBV7-8 with TRBJ2-3; D gene uncertain. Germline V gene lookup returns CDR1 SGHVS and CDR2 FQNEAQ. V gave up 2 bases and J gave up 3 bases, with 6 bases separating them. The CDR3 runs to 13 residues. For the CDR3, the DNA is TGTGCCAGCAGCTTAAGTAGAACAGATACGCAGTATTTT. The encoded protein is CASSLSRTDTQYF.

The chain has TRBV30 and TRBJ1-2, with TRBD1 identical over 8 bases. The V gene end was trimmed by 2 bases and the J gene end by 8 bases; junction bases not matched to a gene: 7. The CDR3 runs 13 residues. Per germline, CDR1 GTSNPN and CDR2 SVGIG (reference sequence). The CDR3 bases are TGTGCCTGGAGTCCAGACAGGGGAGTCGGCTACACCTTC. Translating it yields CAWSPDRGVGYTF.

The chain couples TRBV5-4 to TRBJ2-2, with 8 bases matching TRBD1. Per germline, CDR1 SGHNT and CDR2 YYREEE (reference sequence). This CDR3 contains 15 residues. J lost 4 bases, V lost 2 bases, and 4 bases had no gene match. The CDR3 region is CASSFGQGGTGELFF. Written as DNA, the CDR3 is TGTGCCAGCAGCTTTGGACAGGGCGGCACCGGGGAGCTGTTTTTT.

The chain carries TRBV19 and TRBJ1-6; maybe TRBD1 (6 bases). The CDR3 spans 15 residues. Trimming left V 6 bases short and J 8 bases short, with 17 bases between. Germline lookup yields CDR1 LNHDA and CDR2 SQIVND (reference sequence). For the CDR3, the DNA is TGTGCCAGTAGCCCGTACAGGGATCGAGATTCACCCCTCCACTTT. It yields the protein CASSPYRDRDSPLHF.

The DNA of the CDR3 is TGTGCCAGCAGCAGGGGACTTCTAGAGACCCAGTACTTC. Its translation is CASSRGLLETQYF. This chain joins TRBV5-6 and TRBJ2-5, with D maybe TRBD2 (6 bases). Per the germline V gene, CDR1 is SGHDT and CDR2 is YYEEEE. Trimming took 4 bases from V and 4 from J, leaving 11 bases between them. This CDR3 region has 13 residues.

This rearrangement joins TRBV7-8 to TRBJ2-7; no definite D call. CDR3 length equals 14 residues. The germline CDR1 and CDR2 sequences are SGHVS and FQNEAQ. V was shortened by 1 base and J by 5 bases, with 12 bases between the two germline ends. The CDR3 nucleotides read TGTGCCAGCAGCTTAGAAAATAGCCGCAACGAGCAGTACTTC. It is translated as CASSLENSRNEQYF.

The chain has TRBV4-3 and TRBJ2-7; 10 nucleotides line up with TRBD2. This CDR3 comprises 16 residues. Germline V gene data show CDR1 as LGHNA and CDR2 as YSLEER. V dropped 0 bases and J dropped 2; count of bases not matched to a gene: 4. The CDR3 sequence: CASSQDWTSGTYEQYF. In nucleotides, the CDR3 is TGCGCCAGCAGCCAAGATTGGACTAGCGGAACCTACGAGCAGTACTTC.

The V gene is TRBV11-3, the J gene TRBJ2-7; 13 bases are shared with TRBD2. The germline CDR1 and CDR2 sequences are SGHNT and YENEEA. V lost 6 bases and J lost 4; bases outside the gene matches: 12. The CDR3 runs 17 residues. CDR3 region: CASSLGFGLAGVYEQYF. The CDR3 DNA is TGTGCCAGCAGTCTAGGCTTTGGACTAGCGGGAGTTTACGAGCAGTACTTC.